Sequencing of this TCR beta chain was carried out in a study of beta chain features in type 1 diabetes. Overall study results and limits: Equally in patients and controls, PCR might preferentially amplify shorter templates. Type 1 diabetes patients showed a moderate but significant shortening of TCRB CDR3s in all four CD4+ subsets. VDJ junctions from patients with type 1 diabetes contained fewer insertions and more deletions.

Sequencing targeted expressed TCRB transcripts, as all isolated RNA had been reverse transcribed. Produced via immunoSEQ multiplex PCR; TCRdb's table is partial and in-frame only. The data show around 250,000 clones, 25% to 30% seen once. In the case of this clone: The target antigen is unknown.

After removal of 2 bases from V and 0 bases from J, the junction contained 1 base not matched to a gene. Germline CDR1 and CDR2: MDHEN and SYDVKM. The length of the CDR3 is 16 residues. Per donor, one heparinised blood draw averaged roughly 110 mL. The V and J genes are TRBV28 and TRBJ2-1, with 10 bases matching TRBD2. Sequencing was carried out using central memory CD4+ T cells from blood. The receptor's source is a man under 40 in good health. The DNA for the CDR3 is TGTGCCAGCAGTTTAACTAGCGGGACCTCCTACAATGAGCAGTTCTTC. Residues: CASSLTSGTSYNEQFF.